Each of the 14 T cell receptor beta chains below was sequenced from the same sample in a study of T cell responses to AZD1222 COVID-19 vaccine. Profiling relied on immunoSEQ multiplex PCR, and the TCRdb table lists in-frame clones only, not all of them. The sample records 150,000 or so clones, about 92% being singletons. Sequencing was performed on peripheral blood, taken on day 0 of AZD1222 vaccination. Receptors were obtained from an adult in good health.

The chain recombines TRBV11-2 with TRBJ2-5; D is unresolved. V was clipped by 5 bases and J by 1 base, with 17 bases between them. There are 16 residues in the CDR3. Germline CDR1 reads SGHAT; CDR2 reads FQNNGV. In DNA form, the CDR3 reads TGTGCCAGCAGCCCCCGACGGCCTGATGTCCAAGAGACCCAGTACTTC. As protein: CASSPRRPDVQETQYF.

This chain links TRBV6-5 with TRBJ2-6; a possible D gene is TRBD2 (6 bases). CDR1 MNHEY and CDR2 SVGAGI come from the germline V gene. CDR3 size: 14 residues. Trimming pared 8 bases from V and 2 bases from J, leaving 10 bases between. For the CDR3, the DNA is TGTGCCAGCGCCCCGGGGGCTGGGGCCAACGTCCTGACTTTC. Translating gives CASAPGAGANVLTF.

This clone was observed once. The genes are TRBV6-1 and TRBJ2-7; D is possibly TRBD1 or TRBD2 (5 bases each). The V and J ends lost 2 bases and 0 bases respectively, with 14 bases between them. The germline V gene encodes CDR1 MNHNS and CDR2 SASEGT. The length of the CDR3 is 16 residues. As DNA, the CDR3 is TGTGCCAGCAGTGAATGGGGACGGCGGAGCTCCTACGAGCAGTACTTC. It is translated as CASSEWGRRSSYEQYF.

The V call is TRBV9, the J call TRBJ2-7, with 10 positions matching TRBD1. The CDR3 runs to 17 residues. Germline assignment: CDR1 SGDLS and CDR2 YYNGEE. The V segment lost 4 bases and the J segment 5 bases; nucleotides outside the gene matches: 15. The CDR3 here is CASSSGGTGVIRDEQYF. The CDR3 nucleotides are TGTGCCAGCAGCTCCGGAGGGACAGGGGTAATCAGAGACGAGCAGTACTTC.

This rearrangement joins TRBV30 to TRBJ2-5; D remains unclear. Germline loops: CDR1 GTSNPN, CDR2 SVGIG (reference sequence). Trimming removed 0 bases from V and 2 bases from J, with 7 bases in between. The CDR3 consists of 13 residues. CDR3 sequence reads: CAWSVTHQETQYF. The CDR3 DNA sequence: TGTGCCTGGAGTGTGACCCATCAAGAGACCCAGTACTTC.

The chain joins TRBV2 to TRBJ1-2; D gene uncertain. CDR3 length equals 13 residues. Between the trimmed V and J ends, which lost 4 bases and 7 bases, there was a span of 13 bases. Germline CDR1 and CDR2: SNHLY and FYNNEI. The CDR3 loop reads CASSGTVGGGYTF. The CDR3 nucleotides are TGTGCCAGCAGTGGGACGGTGGGAGGTGGCTACACCTTC.

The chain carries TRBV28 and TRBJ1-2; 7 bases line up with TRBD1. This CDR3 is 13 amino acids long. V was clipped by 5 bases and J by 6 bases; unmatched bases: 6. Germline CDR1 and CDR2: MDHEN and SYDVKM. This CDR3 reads CASSLQGVDGYTF. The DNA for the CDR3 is TGTGCCAGCAGTCTCCAGGGGGTGGATGGCTACACCTTC.

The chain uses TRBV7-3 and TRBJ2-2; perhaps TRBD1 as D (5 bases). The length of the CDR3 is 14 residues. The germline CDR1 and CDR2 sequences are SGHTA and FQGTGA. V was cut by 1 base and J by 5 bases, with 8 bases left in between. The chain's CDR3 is CASSLNQGTGELFF. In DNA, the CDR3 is TGTGCCAGCAGCTTAAATCAGGGTACCGGGGAGCTGTTTTTT.

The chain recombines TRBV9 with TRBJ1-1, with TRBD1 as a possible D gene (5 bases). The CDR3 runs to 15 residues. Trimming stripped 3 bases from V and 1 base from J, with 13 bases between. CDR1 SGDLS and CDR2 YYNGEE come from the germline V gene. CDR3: CASSALSTENTEAFF. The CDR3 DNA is TGTGCCAGCAGCGCCCTCTCGACAGAGAACACTGAAGCTTTCTTT. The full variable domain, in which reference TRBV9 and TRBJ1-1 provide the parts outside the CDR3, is DSGVTQTPKHLITATGQRVTLRCSPRSGDLSVYWYQQSLDQGLQFLIQYYNGEERAKGNILERFSAQQFPDLHSELNLSSLELGDSALYFCASSALSTENTEAFFGQGTRLTVV.

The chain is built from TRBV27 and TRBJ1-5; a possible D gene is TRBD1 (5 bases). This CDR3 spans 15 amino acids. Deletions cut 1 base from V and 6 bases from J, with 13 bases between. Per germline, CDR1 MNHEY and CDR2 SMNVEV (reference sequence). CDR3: CASSLYRGISQPQHF. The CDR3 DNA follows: TGTGCCAGCAGTTTATATCGGGGGATATCTCAGCCCCAGCATTTT.

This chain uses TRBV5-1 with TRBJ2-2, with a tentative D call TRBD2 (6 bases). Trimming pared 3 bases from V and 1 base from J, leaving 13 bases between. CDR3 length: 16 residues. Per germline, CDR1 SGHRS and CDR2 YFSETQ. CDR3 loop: CASSYSLRGNTGELFF. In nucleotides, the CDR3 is TGCGCCAGCAGCTATTCCTTGCGGGGGAACACCGGGGAGCTGTTTTTT.

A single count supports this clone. The CDR3 loop reads CASSWTSGNTGELFF. The CDR3 region has the DNA TGCGCCAGCAGCTGGACTAGCGGGAACACCGGGGAGCTGTTTTTT. V and J are TRBV5-1 and TRBJ2-2; TRBD2 agrees at 10 bases. Germline assignment: CDR1 SGHRS and CDR2 YFSETQ. V shed 3 bases and J 1 base; nucleotides not matched to a gene: 0. CDR3 length equals 15 residues.

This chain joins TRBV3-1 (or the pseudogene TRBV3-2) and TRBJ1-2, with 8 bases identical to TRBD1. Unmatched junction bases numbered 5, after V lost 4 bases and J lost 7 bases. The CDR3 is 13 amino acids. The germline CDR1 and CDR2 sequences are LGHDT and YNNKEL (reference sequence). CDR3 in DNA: TGTGCCAGCAGCCCCCGACAGGGGTCTGGCTACACCTTC. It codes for CASSPRQGSGYTF.

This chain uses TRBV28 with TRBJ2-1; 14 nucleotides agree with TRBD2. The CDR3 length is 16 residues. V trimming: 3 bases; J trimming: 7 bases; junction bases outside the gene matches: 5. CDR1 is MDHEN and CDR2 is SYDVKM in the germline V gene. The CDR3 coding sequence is TGTGCCAGCAGTTTTTTGGGACTAGCGGGAGTGAATGAGCAGTTCTTC. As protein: CASSFLGLAGVNEQFF.